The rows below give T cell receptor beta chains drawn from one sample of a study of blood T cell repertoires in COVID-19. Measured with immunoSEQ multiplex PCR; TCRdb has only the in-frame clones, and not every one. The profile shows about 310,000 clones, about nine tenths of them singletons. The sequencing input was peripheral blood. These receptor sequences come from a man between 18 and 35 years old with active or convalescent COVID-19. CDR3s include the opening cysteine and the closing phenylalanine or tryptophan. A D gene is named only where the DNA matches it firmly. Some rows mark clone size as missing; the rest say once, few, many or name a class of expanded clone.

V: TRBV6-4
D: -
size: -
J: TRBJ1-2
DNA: TGTGCCAGCAGCGATACAGGGATGGATGGCTACACCTTC
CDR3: CASSDTGMDGYTF

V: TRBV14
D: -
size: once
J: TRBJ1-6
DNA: TGTGCCAGCAGCCGCAACACAAATCCACCCCTCCACTTT
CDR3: CASSRNTNPPLHF

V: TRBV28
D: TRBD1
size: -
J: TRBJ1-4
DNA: TGTGCCAGGACGATTCTAACCGGGACAGGGTTGACAACTAATGAAAAACTGTTTTTT
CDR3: CARTILTGTGLTTNEKLFF

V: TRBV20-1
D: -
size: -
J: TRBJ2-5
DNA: TGCAGTGCTAGTCTAGAGACCCAGTACTTC
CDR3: CSASLETQYF

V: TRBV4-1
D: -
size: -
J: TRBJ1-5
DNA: TGCGCCAGCAGCCAAGAGCCAACAGGGAACCAGCCCCAGCATTTT
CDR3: CASSQEPTGNQPQHF

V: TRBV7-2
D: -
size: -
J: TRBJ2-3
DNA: TGTGCCAGCAGCCAGGCCGGAACCACAGATACGCAGTATTTT
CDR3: CASSQAGTTDTQYF

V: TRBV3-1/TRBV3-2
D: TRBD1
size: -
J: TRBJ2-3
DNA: TGTGCCAGCAGCCAACGGACAGGGGGGTACACAGATACGCAGTATTTT
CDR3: CASSQRTGGYTDTQYF

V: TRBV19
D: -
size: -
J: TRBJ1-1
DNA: TGTGCCAGTACCGACAAACGGGGTGGGTACACTGAAGCTTTCTTT
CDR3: CASTDKRGGYTEAFF

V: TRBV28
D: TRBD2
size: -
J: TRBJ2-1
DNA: TGTGCCAGCAGGTCCAGTCTAGCGGGGCATTACAATGAGCAGTTCTTC
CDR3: CASRSSLAGHYNEQFF

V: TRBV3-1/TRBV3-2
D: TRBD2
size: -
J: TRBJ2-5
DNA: TGTGCCAGCAGCCCTAGCGGGAGGAAAGAGACCCAGTACTTC
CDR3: CASSPSGRKETQYF

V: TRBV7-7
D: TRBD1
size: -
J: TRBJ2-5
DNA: TGTGCCAGCAGCCCGACGACAGGGGGGACCCAGTACTTC
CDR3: CASSPTTGGTQYF

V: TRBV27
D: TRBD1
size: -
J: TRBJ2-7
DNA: TGTGCCAGCAGTCTAGGACAGGGTGTCAGCGAGCAGTACTTC
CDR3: CASSLGQGVSEQYF

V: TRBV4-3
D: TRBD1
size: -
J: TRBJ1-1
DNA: TGCGCCAGCAGCCCCCGGACAGGGGCCAGGTGGACTGAAGCTTTCTTT
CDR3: CASSPRTGARWTEAFF

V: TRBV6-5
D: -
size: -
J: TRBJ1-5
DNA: TGTGCCAGCACCCCCGTTTTCGGTCCCAATCAGCCCCAGCATTTT
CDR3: CASTPVFGPNQPQHF

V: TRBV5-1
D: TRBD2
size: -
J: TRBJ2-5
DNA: TGCGCCAGCAGCCGCGGGACTAGCGTTGAGACCCAGTACTTC
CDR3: CASSRGTSVETQYF

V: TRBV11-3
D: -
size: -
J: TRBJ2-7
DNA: TGTGCCAGCAGCTTAGGGGGGGGACATACCTACGAGCAGTACTTC
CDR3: CASSLGGGHTYEQYF

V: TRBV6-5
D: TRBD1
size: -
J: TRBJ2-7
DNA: TGTGCCAGCAGTTACTCAGGGACAGCCACCTACGAGCAGTACTTC
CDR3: CASSYSGTATYEQYF

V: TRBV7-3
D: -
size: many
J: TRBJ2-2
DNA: TGTGCCAGCAGCTTTGGCAGGGCGAACACCGGGGAGCTGTTTTTT
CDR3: CASSFGRANTGELFF

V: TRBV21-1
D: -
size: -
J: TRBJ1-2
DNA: TGTGCCAGCAGCAAAGTGTGGTTGGACAGGGGGAAGAGTAACTATGGCTACACCTTC
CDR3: CASSKVWLDRGKSNYGYTF

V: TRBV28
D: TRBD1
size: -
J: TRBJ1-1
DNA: TGTGCCAGCAGTTTCGGACAGGGGGCCGGGAACACTGAAGCTTTCTTT
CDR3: CASSFGQGAGNTEAFF

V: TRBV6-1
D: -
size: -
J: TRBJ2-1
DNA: TGTGCCAGCAGTGAGACCCGATCGAGGAATGAGCAGTTCTTC
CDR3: CASSETRSRNEQFF

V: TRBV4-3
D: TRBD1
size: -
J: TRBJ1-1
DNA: TGCGCCAGCAGCCAGGACAGGGTTTTTGGTAGTGAAGCTTTCTTT
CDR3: CASSQDRVFGSEAFF

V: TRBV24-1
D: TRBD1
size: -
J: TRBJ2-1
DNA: TGTGCCACCAGTGAAACAGGGGACAATGAGCAGTTCTTC
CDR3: CATSETGDNEQFF

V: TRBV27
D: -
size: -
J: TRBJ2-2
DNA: TGTGCCAGCAGTTTGAGACAGGTTACCGGGGAGCTGTTTTTT
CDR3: CASSLRQVTGELFF

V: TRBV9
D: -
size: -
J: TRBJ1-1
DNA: TGTGCCAGCAGCGTAGGAGGGTGGGACACTGAAGCTTTCTTT
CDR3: CASSVGGWDTEAFF

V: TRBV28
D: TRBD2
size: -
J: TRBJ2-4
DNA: TGTGCCAGCAGTAGGTCGGGAGGGAACATTCAGTACTTC
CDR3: CASSRSGGNIQYF

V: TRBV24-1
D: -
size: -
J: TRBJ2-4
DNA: TGTGCCACCAGTGATTCTCTTGGGGAGAAACTAGCCAAAAACATTCAGTACTTC
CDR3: CATSDSLGEKLAKNIQYF

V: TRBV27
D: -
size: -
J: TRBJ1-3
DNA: TGTGCCAGCAGCCCCACGGCGGGATGGTCTGGAAACACCATATATTTT
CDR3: CASSPTAGWSGNTIYF

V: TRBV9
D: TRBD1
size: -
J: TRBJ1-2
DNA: TGTGCCAGCAGCGCGACTTCCGGGACAGGGGTCGGCTACACCTTC
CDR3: CASSATSGTGVGYTF

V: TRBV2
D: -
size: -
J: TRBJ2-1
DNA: TGTGCCAGCAGTGAAGCGCGGCGCGATGAGCAGTTCTTC
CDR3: CASSEARRDEQFF

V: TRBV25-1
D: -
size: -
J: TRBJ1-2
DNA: TGTGCCAGCAGGGCCCGGACGGGGTATGGCTACACCTTC
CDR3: CASRARTGYGYTF

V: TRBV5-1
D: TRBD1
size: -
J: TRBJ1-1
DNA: TGCGCCAGCAGCTTGTCAGGGGGCATGAACACTGAAGCTTTCTTT
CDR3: CASSLSGGMNTEAFF

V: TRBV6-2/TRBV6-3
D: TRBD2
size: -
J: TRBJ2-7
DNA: TGTGCCAGCAGTTACTCGAACCTAGCGGGATACTACGAGCAGTACTTC
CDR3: CASSYSNLAGYYEQYF

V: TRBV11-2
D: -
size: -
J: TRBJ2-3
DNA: TGTGCCAGCAGCTTAGTCTCGGAGGGATTAGATACGCAGTATTTT
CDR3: CASSLVSEGLDTQYF

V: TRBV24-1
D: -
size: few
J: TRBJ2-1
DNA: TGTGCCACCAGTGATCCGACAGGAGCCAGTGGCTCCTACAATGAGCAGTTCTTC
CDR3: CATSDPTGASGSYNEQFF

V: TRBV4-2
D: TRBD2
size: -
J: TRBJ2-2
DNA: TGTGCCAGCAGCCAAGATATCCTAGCGGGAGGGCCGAACACCGGGGAGCTGTTTTTT
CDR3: CASSQDILAGGPNTGELFF

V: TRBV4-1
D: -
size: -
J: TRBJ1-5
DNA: TGCGCCAGCAGCCAAGATCCTGCGGGCAATCAGCCCCAGCATTTT
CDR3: CASSQDPAGNQPQHF

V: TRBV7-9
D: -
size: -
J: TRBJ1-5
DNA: TGTGCCAGCAGCTTAGAAGGGGATCAGCCCCAGCATTTT
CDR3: CASSLEGDQPQHF

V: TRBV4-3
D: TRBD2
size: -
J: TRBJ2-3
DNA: TGCGCCAGCAGCCAAGGGACTAGCGGGGTCGGAGATACGCAGTATTTT
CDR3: CASSQGTSGVGDTQYF

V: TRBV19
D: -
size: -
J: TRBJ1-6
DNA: TGTGCCAGTAGCGATATCGTTGGGACTAGCTCCTATAATTCACCCCTCCACTTT
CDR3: CASSDIVGTSSYNSPLHF

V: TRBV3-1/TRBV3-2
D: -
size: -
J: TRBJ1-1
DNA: TGTGCCAGCAGCCAAGAGGTAGACTTACTGAACACTGAAGCTTTCTTT
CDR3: CASSQEVDLLNTEAFF

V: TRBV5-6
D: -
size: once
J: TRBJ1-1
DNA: TGTGCCAGCGTCCCCCGATCGGGGAAAGCTTTCTTT
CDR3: CASVPRSGKAFF

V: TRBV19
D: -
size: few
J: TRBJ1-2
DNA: TGTGCCAGTAGTATCACAACTAACTATGGCTACACCTTC
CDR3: CASSITTNYGYTF

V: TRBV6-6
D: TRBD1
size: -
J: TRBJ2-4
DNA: TGTGCCAGCAGCACCGACAGGGTAGCCAAAAACATTCAGTACTTC
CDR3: CASSTDRVAKNIQYF

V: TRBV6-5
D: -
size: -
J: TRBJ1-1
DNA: TGTGCCAGCAGTCGAGGGAAGGGTGAAGCTTTCTTT
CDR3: CASSRGKGEAFF

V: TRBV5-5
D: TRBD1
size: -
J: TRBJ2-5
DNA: TGTGCCAGCAGCATTTCACCCGGGACAGGGGATTCGTACCAAGAGACCCAGTACTTC
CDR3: CASSISPGTGDSYQETQYF

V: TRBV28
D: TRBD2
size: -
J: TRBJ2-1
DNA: TGTGCCAGCAGCCAAGCGGGAGGTTCCCACAATGAGCAGTTCTTC
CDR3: CASSQAGGSHNEQFF